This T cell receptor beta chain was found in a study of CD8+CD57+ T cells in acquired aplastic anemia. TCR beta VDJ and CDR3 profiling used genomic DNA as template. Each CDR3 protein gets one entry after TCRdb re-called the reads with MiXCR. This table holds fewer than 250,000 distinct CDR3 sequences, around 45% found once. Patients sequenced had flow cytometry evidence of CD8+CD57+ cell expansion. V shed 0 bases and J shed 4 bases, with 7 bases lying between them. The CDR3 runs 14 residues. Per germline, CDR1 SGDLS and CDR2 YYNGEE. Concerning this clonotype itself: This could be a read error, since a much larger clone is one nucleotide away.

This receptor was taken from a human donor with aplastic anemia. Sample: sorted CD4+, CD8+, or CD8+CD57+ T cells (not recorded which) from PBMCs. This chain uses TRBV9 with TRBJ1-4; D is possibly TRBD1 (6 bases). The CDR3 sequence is CASSVEGGNEKLFF. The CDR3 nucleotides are TGTGCCAGCAGCGTAGAAGGGGGTAATGAAAAACTGTTTTTT. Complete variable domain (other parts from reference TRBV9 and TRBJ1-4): DSGVTQTPKHLITATGQRVTLRCSPRSGDLSVYWYQQSLDQGLQFLIQYYNGEERAKGNILERFSAQQFPDLHSELNLSSLELGDSALYFCASSVEGGNEKLFFGSGTQLSVL.